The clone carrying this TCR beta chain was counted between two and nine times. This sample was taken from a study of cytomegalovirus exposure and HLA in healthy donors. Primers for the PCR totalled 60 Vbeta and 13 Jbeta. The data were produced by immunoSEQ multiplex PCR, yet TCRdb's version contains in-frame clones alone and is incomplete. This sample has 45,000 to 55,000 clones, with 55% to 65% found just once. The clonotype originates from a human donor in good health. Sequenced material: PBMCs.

This chain's CDR3 is CASSYAEGLYEQYF. The CDR3 region has the DNA TGTGCCAGCAGTTACGCCGAGGGCCTCTACGAGCAGTACTTC. V and J are TRBV6-5 and TRBJ2-7; D is possibly TRBD2 (5 bases). V lost 2 bases to trimming and J lost 3 bases, with 11 bases between them. CDR3 size: 14 residues. Germline V gene lookup returns CDR1 MNHEY and CDR2 SVGAGI.